These T cell receptor beta chains were read from a single sample in a study of cytomegalovirus exposure and HLA in healthy donors. TCRdb's table, derived via immunoSEQ multiplex PCR, lists solely in-frame clones and lacks some. This sample has about 350,000 clones, with approximately 86% found just once. Material for sequencing was PBMCs. Source of these receptors: a woman aged 25 to 45 in good health and CMV-seropositive. CDR3s include the opening cysteine and the closing phenylalanine or tryptophan. The D gene is left open where the match is weak. Clone size is not always given. Where it is, it says once, few, many or a class for expanded clones.

d_call,clone_size,v_call,j_call,cdr3_aa,cdr3_nt
NA,NA,TRBV25-1,TRBJ2-7,CASSEYSGLSSYEQYF,TGTGCCAGCAGTGAATATTCTGGCCTAAGCTCCTACGAGCAGTACTTC
NA,few,TRBV5-6,TRBJ2-5,CASSFRIQETQYF,TGTGCCAGCAGCTTCAGGATTCAAGAGACCCAGTACTTC
TRBD2,few,TRBV19,TRBJ2-7,CASTPSGGAEQYF,TGTGCCAGTACCCCCTCGGGGGGTGCCGAGCAGTACTTC
NA,NA,TRBV7-8,TRBJ1-1,CASSLGGGGAFF,TGTGCCAGCAGCTTAGGGGGCGGAGGAGCTTTCTTT
TRBD2,NA,TRBV30,TRBJ2-1,CAWAAMGGYNEQFF,TGTGCCTGGGCGGCCATGGGAGGGTACAATGAGCAGTTCTTC
NA,NA,TRBV5-4,TRBJ2-5,CASSVGGAETQYF,TGTGCCAGCAGCGTTGGCGGGGCGGAGACCCAGTACTTC
NA,NA,TRBV27,TRBJ2-3,CASTLGAGTDTQYF,TGTGCCAGCACCCTAGGAGCGGGCACAGATACGCAGTATTTT
NA,NA,TRBV7-9,TRBJ2-2,CASSQRDQTGYTGELFF,TGTGCCAGCAGCCAACGTGACCAGACAGGTTACACCGGGGAGCTGTTTTTT
TRBD1,NA,TRBV30,TRBJ1-6,CAWSADRANSPLHF,TGTGCCTGGAGCGCGGACAGGGCAAATTCACCCCTCCACTTT
NA,NA,TRBV4-1,TRBJ2-7,CASSQEGGYEQYF,TGCGCCAGCAGCCAAGAAGGAGGTTACGAGCAGTACTTC
TRBD1,NA,TRBV19,TRBJ2-7,CASRLDRGAEQYF,TGTGCCAGTCGCCTCGACAGGGGTGCCGAGCAGTACTTC
TRBD1,NA,TRBV7-8,TRBJ2-7,CASSLDRGIPYEQYF,TGTGCCAGCAGCTTAGACAGGGGAATCCCCTACGAGCAGTACTTC
NA,NA,TRBV5-1,TRBJ1-4,CASSLIPTNEKLFF,TGCGCCAGCAGCTTAATTCCAACTAATGAAAAACTGTTTTTT
NA,NA,TRBV28,TRBJ1-6,CASSLGSPLHF,TGTGCCAGCAGTTTAGGTTCACCCCTCCACTTT
TRBD1,few,TRBV6-1,TRBJ2-2,CASSAGQEIGELFF,TGTGCCAGCAGTGCGGGACAGGAGATCGGGGAGCTGTTTTTT
TRBD2,NA,TRBV30,TRBJ2-1,CAWSGLAGPYNEQFF,TGTGCCTGGAGTGGATTAGCGGGACCCTACAATGAGCAGTTCTTC
TRBD1,NA,TRBV11-2,TRBJ2-7,CASSLDTGATYEQYF,TGTGCCAGCAGCTTAGATACAGGGGCCACCTACGAGCAGTACTTC
TRBD2,NA,TRBV9,TRBJ2-3,CASSVRGVSTDTQYF,TGTGCCAGCAGCGTTCGGGGGGTGAGCACAGATACGCAGTATTTT
NA,NA,TRBV28,TRBJ2-2,CASTHGPSGELFF,TGTGCCAGCACCCACGGCCCAAGCGGGGAGCTGTTTTTT
NA,many,TRBV4-3,TRBJ1-2,CASSQDRGAAYGYTF,TGCGCCAGCAGCCAAGATAGGGGCGCTGCCTATGGCTACACCTTC
NA,NA,TRBV6-1,TRBJ2-3,CASWQGSTDTQYF,TGTGCCAGCTGGCAGGGTTCCACAGATACGCAGTATTTT
TRBD2,NA,TRBV19,TRBJ2-1,CASSPGRWSSYNEQFF,TGTGCCAGTAGCCCCGGGAGGTGGAGCTCCTACAATGAGCAGTTCTTC
NA,NA,TRBV19,TRBJ2-1,CASSIGTRPFF,TGTGCCAGTAGTATTGGCACTAGGCCGTTCTTC
NA,NA,TRBV13,TRBJ2-5,CASSLAYSDQETQYF,TGTGCCAGCAGCTTAGCCTACTCAGACCAAGAGACCCAGTACTTC
TRBD2,NA,TRBV5-1,TRBJ2-3,CASSPIAGGPTNTQYF,TGCGCCAGCAGCCCGATAGCGGGAGGGCCTACAAATACGCAGTATTTT
NA,NA,TRBV18,TRBJ2-2,CASSPPPPRGTWTGELFF,TGTGCCAGCTCACCACCGCCTCCGAGGGGTACGTGGACCGGGGAGCTGTTTTTT
TRBD2,NA,TRBV13,TRBJ2-2,CASSLEFRGGATGELFF,TGTGCCAGCAGCTTAGAGTTCCGCGGGGGGGCAACCGGGGAGCTGTTTTTT
NA,NA,TRBV5-1,TRBJ2-6,CASGTQGTRSGANVLTF,TGCGCCAGCGGAACACAGGGCACCCGCTCTGGGGCCAACGTCCTGACTTTC
TRBD2,once,TRBV29-1,TRBJ2-2,CSAKTSGGNTGELFF,TGCAGCGCGAAAACTAGCGGGGGAAACACCGGGGAGCTGTTTTTT
TRBD1,NA,TRBV28,TRBJ1-5,CASRLQGSNQPQHF,TGTGCCAGTCGTTTACAGGGGAGTAATCAGCCCCAGCATTTT
TRBD2,NA,TRBV30,TRBJ2-7,CAWNLAGESEQYF,TGTGCCTGGAATTTAGCGGGAGAGTCCGAGCAGTACTTC
NA,NA,TRBV28,TRBJ1-5,CASSLEQGGQPQHF,TGTGCCAGCAGTTTAGAACAGGGTGGTCAGCCCCAGCATTTT
NA,NA,TRBV5-1,TRBJ2-5,CASSIPKETQYF,TGCGCCAGCAGCATACCGAAAGAGACCCAGTACTTC
NA,NA,TRBV7-8,TRBJ2-7,CASSRSGSSYEQYF,TGTGCCAGCAGTAGATCCGGGAGCTCCTACGAGCAGTACTTC
TRBD2,NA,TRBV27,TRBJ2-2,CASSPTASGRARGAGELFF,TGTGCCAGCAGTCCGACGGCTAGCGGGAGGGCCAGGGGGGCCGGGGAGCTGTTTTTT
NA,NA,TRBV6-6,TRBJ2-2,CASSSRDSEGLFF,TGTGCCAGCAGTTCCCGGGACTCGGAGGGGCTGTTTTTT
NA,NA,TRBV9,TRBJ2-7,CASSVAGEGVEQYF,TGTGCCAGCAGCGTAGCAGGGGAAGGGGTCGAGCAGTACTTC
TRBD2,NA,TRBV9,TRBJ2-1,CASSATRLAGENNEQFF,TGTGCCAGCAGCGCCACTCGGCTAGCGGGAGAGAACAATGAGCAGTTCTTC